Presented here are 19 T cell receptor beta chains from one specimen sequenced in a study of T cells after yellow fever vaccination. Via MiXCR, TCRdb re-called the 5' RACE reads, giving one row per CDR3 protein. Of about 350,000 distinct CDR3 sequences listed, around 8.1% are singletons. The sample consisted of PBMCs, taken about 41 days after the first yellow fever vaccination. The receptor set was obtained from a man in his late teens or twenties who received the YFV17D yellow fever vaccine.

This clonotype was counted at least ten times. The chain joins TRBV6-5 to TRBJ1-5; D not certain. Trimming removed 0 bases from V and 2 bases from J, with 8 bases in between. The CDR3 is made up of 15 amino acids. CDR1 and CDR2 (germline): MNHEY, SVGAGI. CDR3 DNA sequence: TGTGCCAGCAGTTACTCGGTTCAGGGCAATCAGCCCCAGCATTTT. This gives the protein CASSYSVQGNQPQHF.

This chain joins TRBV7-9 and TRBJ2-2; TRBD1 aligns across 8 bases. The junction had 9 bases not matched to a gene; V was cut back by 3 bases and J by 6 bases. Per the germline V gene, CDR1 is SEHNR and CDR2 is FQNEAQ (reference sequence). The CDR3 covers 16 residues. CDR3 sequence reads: CASSFWTGFVPGELFF. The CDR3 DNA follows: TGTGCCAGCAGCTTTTGGACAGGGTTCGTACCCGGGGAGCTGTTTTTT.

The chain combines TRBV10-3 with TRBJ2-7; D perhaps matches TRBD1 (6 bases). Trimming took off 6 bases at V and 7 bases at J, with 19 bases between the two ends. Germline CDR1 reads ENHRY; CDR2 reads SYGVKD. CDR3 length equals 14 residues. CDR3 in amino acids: CAISQGQGDREQYV. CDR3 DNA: TGTGCCATCAGCCAGGGGCAGGGCGACCGGGAGCAGTACGTC.

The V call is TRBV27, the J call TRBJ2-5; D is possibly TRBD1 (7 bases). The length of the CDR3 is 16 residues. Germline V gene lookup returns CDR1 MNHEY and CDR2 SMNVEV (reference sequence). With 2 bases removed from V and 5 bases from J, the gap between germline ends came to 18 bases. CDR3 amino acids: CASSLVLAGGPETQYF. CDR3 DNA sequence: TGTGCCAGCAGTTTAGTCTTAGCAGGGGGGCCGGAGACCCAGTACTTC.

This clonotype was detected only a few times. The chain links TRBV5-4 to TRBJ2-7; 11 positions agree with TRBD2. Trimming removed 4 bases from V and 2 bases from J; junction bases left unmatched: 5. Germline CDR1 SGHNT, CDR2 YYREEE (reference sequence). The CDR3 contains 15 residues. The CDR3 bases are TGTGCCAGCAGCGGGGGACTAGCGGTGACCTACGAGCAGTACTTC. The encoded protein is CASSGGLAVTYEQYF.

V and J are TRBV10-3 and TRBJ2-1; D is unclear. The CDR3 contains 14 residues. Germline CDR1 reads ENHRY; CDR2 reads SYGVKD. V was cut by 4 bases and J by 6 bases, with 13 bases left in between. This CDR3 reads CAISVQATPNEQFF. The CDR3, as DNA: TGTGCCATCAGTGTCCAGGCGACCCCCAATGAGCAGTTCTTC.

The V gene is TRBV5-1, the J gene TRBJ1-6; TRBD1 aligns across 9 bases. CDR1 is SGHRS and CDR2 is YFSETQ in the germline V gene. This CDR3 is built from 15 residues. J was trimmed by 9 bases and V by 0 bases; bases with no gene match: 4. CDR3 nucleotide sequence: TGCGCCAGCAGCTTGGCTTACAGGGGGCTTTCACCCCTCCACTTT. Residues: CASSLAYRGLSPLHF.

For the CDR3, the DNA is TGCGCCAGCAGCCAAGAACCCACCCATGAAAAACTGTTTTTT. Protein product: CASSQEPTHEKLFF. This rearrangement joins TRBV4-3 to TRBJ1-4; D is ambiguous. The CDR3 is 14 residues long. V was cut by 0 bases and J by 6 bases, with 8 bases left in between. Germline V gene data show CDR1 as LGHNA and CDR2 as YSLEER.

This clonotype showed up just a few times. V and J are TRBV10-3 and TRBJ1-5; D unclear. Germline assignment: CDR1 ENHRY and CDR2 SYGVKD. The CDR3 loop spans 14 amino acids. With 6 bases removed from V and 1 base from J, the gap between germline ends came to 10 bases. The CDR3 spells CAISDFLSNQPQHF. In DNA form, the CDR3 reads TGTGCCATCAGCGATTTTTTAAGCAATCAGCCCCAGCATTTT.

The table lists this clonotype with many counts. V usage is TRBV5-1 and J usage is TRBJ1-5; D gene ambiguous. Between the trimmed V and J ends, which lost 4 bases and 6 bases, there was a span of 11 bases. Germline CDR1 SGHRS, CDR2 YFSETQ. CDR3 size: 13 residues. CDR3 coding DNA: TGCGCCAGCAGCCCAGACTGGGGTCAGCCCCAGCATTTT. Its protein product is CASSPDWGQPQHF.

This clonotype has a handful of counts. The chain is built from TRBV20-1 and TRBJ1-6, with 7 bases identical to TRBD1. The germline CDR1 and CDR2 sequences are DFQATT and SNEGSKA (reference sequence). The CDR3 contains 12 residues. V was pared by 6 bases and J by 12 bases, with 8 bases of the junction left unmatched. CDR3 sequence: CSAHRGGEPLHF. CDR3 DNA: TGCAGTGCCCACAGGGGAGGGGAACCCCTCCACTTT.

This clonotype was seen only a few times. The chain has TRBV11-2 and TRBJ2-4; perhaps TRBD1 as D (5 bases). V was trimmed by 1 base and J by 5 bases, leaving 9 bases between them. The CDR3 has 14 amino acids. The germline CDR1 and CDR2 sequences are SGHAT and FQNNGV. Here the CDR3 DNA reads TGTGCCAGCAGCTTAGGGGGCGCTCAAAACATTCAGTACTTC. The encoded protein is CASSLGGAQNIQYF. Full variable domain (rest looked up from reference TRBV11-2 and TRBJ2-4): EAGVAQSPRYKIIEKRQSVAFWCNPISGHATLYWYQQILGQGPKLLIQFQNNGVVDDSQLPKDRFSAERLKGVDSTLKIQPAKLEDSAVYLCASSLGGAQNIQYFGAGTRLSVL.

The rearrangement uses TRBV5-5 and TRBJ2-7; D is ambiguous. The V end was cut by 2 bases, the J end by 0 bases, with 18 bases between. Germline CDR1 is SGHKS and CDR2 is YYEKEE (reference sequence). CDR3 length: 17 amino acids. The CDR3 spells CASSLNPTDLTSYEQYF. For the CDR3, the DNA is TGTGCCAGCAGCTTAAACCCGACGGATCTTACCTCCTACGAGCAGTACTTC.

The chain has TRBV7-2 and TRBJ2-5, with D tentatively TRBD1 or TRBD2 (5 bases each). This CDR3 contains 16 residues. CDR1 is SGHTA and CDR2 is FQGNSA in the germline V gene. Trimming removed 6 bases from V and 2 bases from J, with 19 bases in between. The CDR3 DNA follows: TGTGCCAGCAGTTCAGAAAACCGGGACGGACAAGAGACCCAGTACTTC. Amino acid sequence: CASSSENRDGQETQYF.

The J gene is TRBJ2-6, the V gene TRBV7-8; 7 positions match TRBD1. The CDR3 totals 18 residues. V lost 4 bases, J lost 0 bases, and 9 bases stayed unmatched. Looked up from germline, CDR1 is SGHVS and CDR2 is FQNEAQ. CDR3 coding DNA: TGTGCCAGCAGCTCCCTCGGACGACAGGGCTCTGGGGCCAACGTCCTGACTTTC. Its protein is CASSSLGRQGSGANVLTF.

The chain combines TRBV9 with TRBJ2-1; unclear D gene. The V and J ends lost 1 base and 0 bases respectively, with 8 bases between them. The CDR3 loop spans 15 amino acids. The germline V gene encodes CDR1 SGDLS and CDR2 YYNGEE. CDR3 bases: TGTGCCAGCAGCGTATCCATAAACTCCTACAATGAGCAGTTCTTC. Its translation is CASSVSINSYNEQFF.

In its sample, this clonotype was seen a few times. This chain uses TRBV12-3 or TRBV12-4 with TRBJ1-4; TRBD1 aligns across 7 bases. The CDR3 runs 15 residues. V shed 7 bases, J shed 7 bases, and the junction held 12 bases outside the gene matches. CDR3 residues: CASTFGDRDFEKLFF. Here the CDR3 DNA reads TGTGCCAGCACCTTTGGGGACAGAGATTTTGAAAAACTGTTTTTT.

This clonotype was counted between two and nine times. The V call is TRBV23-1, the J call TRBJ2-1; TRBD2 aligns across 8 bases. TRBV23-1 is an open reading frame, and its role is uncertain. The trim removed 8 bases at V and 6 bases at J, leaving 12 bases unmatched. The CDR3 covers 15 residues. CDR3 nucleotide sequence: TGCGCCAGCCTTTACTCCGGGACTAGATCCAATGAGCAGTTCTTC. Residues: CASLYSGTRSNEQFF.

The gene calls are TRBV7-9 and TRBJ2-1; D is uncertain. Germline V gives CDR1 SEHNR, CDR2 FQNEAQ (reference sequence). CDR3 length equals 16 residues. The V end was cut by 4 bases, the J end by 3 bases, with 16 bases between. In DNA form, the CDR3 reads TGTGCCAGCAGCTCAAGATGGGAAAAGAGCTACAATGAGCAGTTCTTC. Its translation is CASSSRWEKSYNEQFF.